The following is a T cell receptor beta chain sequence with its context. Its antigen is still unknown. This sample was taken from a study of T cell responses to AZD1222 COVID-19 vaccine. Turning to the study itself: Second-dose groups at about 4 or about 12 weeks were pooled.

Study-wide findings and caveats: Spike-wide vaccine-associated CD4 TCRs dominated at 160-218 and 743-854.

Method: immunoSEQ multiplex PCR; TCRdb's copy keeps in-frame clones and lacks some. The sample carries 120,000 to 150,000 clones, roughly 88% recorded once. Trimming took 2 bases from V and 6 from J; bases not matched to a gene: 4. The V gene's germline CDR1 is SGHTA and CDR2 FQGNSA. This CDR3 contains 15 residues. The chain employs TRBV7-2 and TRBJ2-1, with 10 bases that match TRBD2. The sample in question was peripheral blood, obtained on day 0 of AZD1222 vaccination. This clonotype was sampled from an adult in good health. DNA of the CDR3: TGTGCCAGCAGCTTACTAGCGGGAGCTTTCAATGAGCAGTTCTTC. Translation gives CASSLLAGAFNEQFF.